This T cell receptor (beta chain) emerged from a study of vaccination and CD4 T cells after COVID-19. Study-level background: Once diagnosed, patients had post-COVID samples drawn a median roughly 110 days later (range 35 to 161).

This sample's treatment: approximately nine-day PBMC culture with coronavirus spike peptide pools or control peptides (ViraFEST assay). Culture conditions combined more than 1.5 million PBMCs per well with 9.5 to 10 IU/ml IL-2 and 7.5 to 10 ug/ml peptide pools. A note on this clonotype: Its antigen is not identified.

The CDR3 contains 12 residues. Germline lookup yields CDR1 SGHRS and CDR2 YFSETQ. Trimming took 4 bases from V and 7 from J, leaving 6 bases between them. The Oncomine TCR Beta short-read assay was applied to DNA of cultured CD4+ T cells. One entry per CDR3 protein results from TCRdb running MiXCR on the PCR reads. The data hold approximately 24,000 distinct CDR3 sequences, with around 67% observed a single time. The receptor comes from a human donor who received a COVID-19 vaccine. This chain links TRBV5-1 with TRBJ1-6; no clear D. Sequenced here: CD4+ T cells from blood, cultured in vitro, sampled after SARS-CoV-2 vaccination. The CDR3 sequence: CASSTTNSPLHF. The CDR3 DNA is TGCGCCAGCAGCACTACGAATTCACCCCTCCACTTT.